This T cell receptor beta chain was identified in a study of shared clonotypes between healthy human individuals. Study-wide results and caveats: Estimated clonotype richness was generally higher in naive than memory subsets.

The CDR3 consists of 17 residues. The V and J ends lost 3 bases and 1 base respectively, with 18 bases between them. Germline V CDR1 and CDR2: KGHSH, LQKENI. On this clone: Its antigen is currently unknown.

Repertoires were generated with immunoSEQ multiplex PCR, while TCRdb's copy carries only in-frame clones and drops some. The profile covers fewer than 1.6 million clones, with 98% appearing a single time and about 0.35% taken by the ten largest. Sequenced sample: naive CD4+ T cells sorted from blood. Subset reported: CD45RA+ positively selected. This receptor was identified in a man under 40 in good health. V and J are TRBV18 and TRBJ2-5; D possibly corresponds to TRBD1 (6 bases). CDR3 amino acids: CASSPTLLTGTQETQYF. CDR3 in DNA: TGTGCCAGCTCACCTACACTTTTAACAGGGACCCAAGAGACCCAGTACTTC.